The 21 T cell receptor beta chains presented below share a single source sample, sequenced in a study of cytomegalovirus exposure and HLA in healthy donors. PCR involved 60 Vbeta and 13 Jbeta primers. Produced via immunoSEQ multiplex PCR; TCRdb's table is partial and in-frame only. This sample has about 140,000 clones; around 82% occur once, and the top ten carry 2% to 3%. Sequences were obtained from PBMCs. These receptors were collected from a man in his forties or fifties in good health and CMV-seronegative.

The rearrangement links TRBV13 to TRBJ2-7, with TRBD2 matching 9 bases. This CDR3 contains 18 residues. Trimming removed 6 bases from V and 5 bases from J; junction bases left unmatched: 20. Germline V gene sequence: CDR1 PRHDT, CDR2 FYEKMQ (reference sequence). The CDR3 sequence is CASSPTPQAGGPRHEQYF. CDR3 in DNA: TGTGCCAGCAGTCCTACCCCCCAGGCGGGAGGGCCGAGACACGAGCAGTACTTC.

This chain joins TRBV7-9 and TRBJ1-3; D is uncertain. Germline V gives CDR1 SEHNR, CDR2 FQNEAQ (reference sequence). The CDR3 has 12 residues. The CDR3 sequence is CSIPSGGNTIYF. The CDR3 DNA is TGTTCCATCCCTTCGGGTGGAAACACCATATATTTT.

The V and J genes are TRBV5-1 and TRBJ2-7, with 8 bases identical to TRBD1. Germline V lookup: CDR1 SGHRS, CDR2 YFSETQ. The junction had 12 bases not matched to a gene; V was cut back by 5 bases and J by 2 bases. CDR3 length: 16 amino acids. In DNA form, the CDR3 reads TGCGCCAGCAGTCTTACCCGGACAGGGCCGACCTACGAGCAGTACTTC. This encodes CASSLTRTGPTYEQYF.

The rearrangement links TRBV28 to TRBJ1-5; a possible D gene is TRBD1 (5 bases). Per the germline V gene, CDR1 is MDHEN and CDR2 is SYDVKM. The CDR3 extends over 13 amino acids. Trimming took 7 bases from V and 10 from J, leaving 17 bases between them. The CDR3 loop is CASTIGVTRPQHF. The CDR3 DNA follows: TGTGCCAGCACCATAGGGGTCACTCGCCCCCAGCATTTT.

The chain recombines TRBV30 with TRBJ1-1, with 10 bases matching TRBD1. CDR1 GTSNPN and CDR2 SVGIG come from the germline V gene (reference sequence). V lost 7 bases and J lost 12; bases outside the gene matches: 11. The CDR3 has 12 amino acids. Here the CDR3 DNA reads TGTGCCTCCCTCTCAGACAGGGGGCGAACTTTCTTT. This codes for CASLSDRGRTFF.

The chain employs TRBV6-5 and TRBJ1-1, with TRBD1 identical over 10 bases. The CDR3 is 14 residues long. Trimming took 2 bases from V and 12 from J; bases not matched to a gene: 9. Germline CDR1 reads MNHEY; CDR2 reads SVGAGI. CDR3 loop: CASSYPGQGGRTFF. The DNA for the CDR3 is TGTGCCAGCAGTTACCCCGGACAGGGGGGGAGAACTTTCTTT.

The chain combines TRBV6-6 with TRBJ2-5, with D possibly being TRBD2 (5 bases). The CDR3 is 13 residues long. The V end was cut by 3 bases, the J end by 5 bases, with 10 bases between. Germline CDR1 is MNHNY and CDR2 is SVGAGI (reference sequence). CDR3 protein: CASSYRGWETQYF. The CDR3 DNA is TGTGCCAGCAGTTATCGCGGGTGGGAGACCCAGTACTTC.

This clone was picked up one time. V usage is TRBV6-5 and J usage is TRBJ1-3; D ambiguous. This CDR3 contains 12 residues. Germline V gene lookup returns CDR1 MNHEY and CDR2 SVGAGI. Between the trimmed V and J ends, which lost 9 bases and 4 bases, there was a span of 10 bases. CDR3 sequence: CASIGSGNTIYF. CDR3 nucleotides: TGTGCCAGTATCGGGTCCGGAAACACCATATATTTT.

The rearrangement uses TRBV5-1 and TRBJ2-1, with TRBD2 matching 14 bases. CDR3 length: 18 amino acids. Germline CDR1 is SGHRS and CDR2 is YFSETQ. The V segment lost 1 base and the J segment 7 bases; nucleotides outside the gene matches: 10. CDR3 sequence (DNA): TGCGCCAGCAGCTTGACCTTTTCAGGGACTAGCGGGAGTAATGAGCAGTTCTTC. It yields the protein CASSLTFSGTSGSNEQFF.

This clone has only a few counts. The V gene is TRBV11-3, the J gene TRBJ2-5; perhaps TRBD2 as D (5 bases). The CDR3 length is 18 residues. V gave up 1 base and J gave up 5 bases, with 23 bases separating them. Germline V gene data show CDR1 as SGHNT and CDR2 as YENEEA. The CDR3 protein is CASSLVRGRGPTPETQYF. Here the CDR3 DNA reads TGTGCCAGCAGCTTAGTCCGAGGGAGAGGACCCACCCCGGAGACCCAGTACTTC. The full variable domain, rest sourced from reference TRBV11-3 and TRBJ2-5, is EAGVVQSPRYKIIEKKQPVAFWCNPISGHNTLYWYLQNLGQGPELLIRYENEEAVDDSQLPKDRFSAERLKGVDSTLKIQPAELGDSAVYLCASSLVRGRGPTPETQYFGPGTRLLVL.

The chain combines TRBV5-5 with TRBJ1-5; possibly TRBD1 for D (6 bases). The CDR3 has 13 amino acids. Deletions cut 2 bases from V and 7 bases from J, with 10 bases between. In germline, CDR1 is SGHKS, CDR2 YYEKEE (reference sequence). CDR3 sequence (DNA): TGTGCCAGCAGCTTACAGGGTTTGCAGCCCCAGCATTTT. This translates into CASSLQGLQPQHF.

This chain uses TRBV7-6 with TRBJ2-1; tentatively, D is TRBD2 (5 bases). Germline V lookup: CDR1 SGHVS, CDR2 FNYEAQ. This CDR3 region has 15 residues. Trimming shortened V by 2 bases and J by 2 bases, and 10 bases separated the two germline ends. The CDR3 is CASSLKADPYNEQFF. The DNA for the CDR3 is TGTGCCAGCAGCTTAAAAGCGGATCCCTACAATGAGCAGTTCTTC.

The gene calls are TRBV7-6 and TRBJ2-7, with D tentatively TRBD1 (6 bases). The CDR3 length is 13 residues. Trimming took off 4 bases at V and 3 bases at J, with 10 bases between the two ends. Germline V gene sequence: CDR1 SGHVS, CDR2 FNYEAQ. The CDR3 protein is CASSWTALYEQYF. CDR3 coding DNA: TGTGCCAGCAGCTGGACAGCTCTCTACGAGCAGTACTTC.

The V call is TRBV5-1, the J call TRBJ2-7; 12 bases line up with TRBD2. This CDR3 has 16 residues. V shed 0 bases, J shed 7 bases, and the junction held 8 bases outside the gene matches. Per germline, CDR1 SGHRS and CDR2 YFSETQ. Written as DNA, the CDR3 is TGCGCCAGCAGCTTGGAGGGGACTAGCGGGTTCGGGGAGCAGTACTTC. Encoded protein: CASSLEGTSGFGEQYF.

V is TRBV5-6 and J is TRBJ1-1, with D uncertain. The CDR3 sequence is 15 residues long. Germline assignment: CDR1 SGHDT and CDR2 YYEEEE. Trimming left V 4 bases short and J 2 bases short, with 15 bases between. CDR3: CASSTQTRLNTEAFF. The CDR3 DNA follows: TGTGCCAGCAGCACCCAGACAAGGCTAAACACTGAAGCTTTCTTT.

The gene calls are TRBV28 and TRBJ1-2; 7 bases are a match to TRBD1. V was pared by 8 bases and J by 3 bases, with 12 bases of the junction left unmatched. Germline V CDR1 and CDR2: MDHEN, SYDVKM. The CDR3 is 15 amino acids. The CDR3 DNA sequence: TGTGCCAGCGGGCCCCGAGGGGGCATCGACTATGGCTACACCTTC. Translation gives CASGPRGGIDYGYTF.

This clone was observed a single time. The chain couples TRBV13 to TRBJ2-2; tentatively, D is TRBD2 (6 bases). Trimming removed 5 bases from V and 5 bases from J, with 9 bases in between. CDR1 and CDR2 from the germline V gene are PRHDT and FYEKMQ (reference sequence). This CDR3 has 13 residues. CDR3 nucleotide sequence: TGTGCCAGCAGCCGAGGGAGGACCGGGGAGCTGTTTTTT. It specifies CASSRGRTGELFF. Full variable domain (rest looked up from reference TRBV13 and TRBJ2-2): AAGVIQSPRHLIKEKRETATLKCYPIPRHDTVYWYQQGPGQDPQFLISFYEKMQSDKGSIPDRFSAQQFSDYHSELNMSSLELGDSALYFCASSRGRTGELFFGEGSRLTVL.

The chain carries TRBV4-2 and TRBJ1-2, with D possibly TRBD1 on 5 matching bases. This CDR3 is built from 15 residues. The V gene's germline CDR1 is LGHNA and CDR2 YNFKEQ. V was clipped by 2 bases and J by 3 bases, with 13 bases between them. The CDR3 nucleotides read TGTGCCAGCAGCCAACCCCCAGGGCTGGACTATGGCTACACCTTC. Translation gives CASSQPPGLDYGYTF.

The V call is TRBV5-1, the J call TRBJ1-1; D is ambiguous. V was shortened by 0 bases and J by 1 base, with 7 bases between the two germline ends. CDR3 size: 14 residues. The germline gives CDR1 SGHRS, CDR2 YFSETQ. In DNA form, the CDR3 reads TGCGCCAGCAGCTTGGGACGGGAGAACACTGAAGCTTTCTTT. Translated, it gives CASSLGRENTEAFF.

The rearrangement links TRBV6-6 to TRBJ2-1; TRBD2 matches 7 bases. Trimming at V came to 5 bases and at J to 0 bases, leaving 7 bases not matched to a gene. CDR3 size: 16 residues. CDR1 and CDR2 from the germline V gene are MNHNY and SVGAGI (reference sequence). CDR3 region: CASSRTSVTSYNEQFF. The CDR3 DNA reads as TGTGCCAGCAGTAGGACTAGTGTGACCTCCTACAATGAGCAGTTCTTC.

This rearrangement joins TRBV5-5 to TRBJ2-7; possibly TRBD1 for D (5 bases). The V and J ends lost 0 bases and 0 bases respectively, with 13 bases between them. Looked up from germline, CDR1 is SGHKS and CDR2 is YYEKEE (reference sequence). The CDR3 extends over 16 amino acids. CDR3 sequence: CASSLGGALSSYEQYF. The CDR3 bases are TGTGCCAGCAGCTTGGGGGGCGCGTTGAGCTCCTACGAGCAGTACTTC. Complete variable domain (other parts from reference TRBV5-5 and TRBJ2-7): DAGVTQSPTHLIKTRGQQVTLRCSPISGHKSVSWYQQVLGQGPQFIFQYYEKEERGRGNFPDRFSARQFPNYSSELNVNALLLGDSALYLCASSLGGALSSYEQYFGPGTRLTVT.